Listed below are T cell receptor beta chains from one sample, sequenced in a study of shared clonotypes between healthy human individuals. Libraries were prepared by immunoSEQ multiplex PCR; TCRdb keeps only in-frame clonotypes and omits some of them. This sample yields some 2,000,000 clones, of which approximately 94% are seen a single time; approximately 1.2% belongs to the top ten. Sequencing input: naive CD8+ T cells sorted from blood. These receptors all stem from a young man in good health. The CDR3 runs from the conserved cysteine through the conserved F or W. A D gene is named only where the DNA matches it firmly. Only some rows state a clone size, as once, few, many or a class for expanded clones.

size,D,V,length,J,CDR3,DNA
-,TRBD2,TRBV11-2,15,TRBJ2-5,CASSLGAGRGETQYF,TGTGCCAGCAGCTTAGGAGCTGGGAGGGGAGAGACCCAGTACTTC
-,-,TRBV7-6,14,TRBJ2-7,CASSMGFQGGEQYF,TGTGCCAGCAGCATGGGTTTCCAAGGCGGGGAGCAGTACTTC
-,TRBD2,TRBV27,16,TRBJ2-3,CASSLLGGRDPDTQYF,TGTGCCAGCAGTTTATTGGGGGGGAGGGACCCAGATACGCAGTATTTT
-,TRBD2,TRBV4-1,16,TRBJ2-1,CASSQEGTSFYNEQFF,TGCGCCAGCAGCCAAGAGGGGACTAGTTTTTACAATGAGCAGTTCTTC
-,-,TRBV29-1,15,TRBJ1-3,CSVEGYPLSGNTIYF,TGCAGCGTTGAAGGGTATCCCCTCTCTGGAAACACCATATATTTT
-,TRBD2,TRBV9,15,TRBJ2-7,CASSVAVGGPYEQYF,TGTGCCAGCAGCGTAGCGGTGGGAGGGCCTTACGAGCAGTACTTC
-,TRBD2,TRBV5-1,17,TRBJ2-7,CASSFGHTRGDFYEQYF,TGCGCCAGCAGCTTTGGACACACGCGGGGGGACTTCTACGAGCAGTACTTC
once,-,TRBV6-5,12,TRBJ1-6,CASSYAGSPLHF,TGTGCCAGCAGTTACGCCGGTTCACCCCTCCACTTT
once,-,TRBV19,15,TRBJ1-3,CASSPSIGSGNTIYF,TGTGCCAGTAGTCCGAGCATTGGTTCTGGAAACACCATATATTTT
-,-,TRBV27,15,TRBJ2-2,CASSITGTTPGELFF,TGTGCCAGCAGTATAACCGGGACGACCCCCGGGGAGCTGTTTTTT
-,-,TRBV28,14,TRBJ2-7,CASSFGGEAYEQYF,TGTGCCAGCAGTTTTGGGGGAGAAGCCTACGAGCAGTACTTC
-,-,TRBV5-1,16,TRBJ2-3,CASSLLGRPTTDTQYF,TGCGCCAGCAGCTTGCTTGGTAGACCCACCACAGATACGCAGTATTTT
-,-,TRBV7-2,17,TRBJ2-3,CASSRTRGDADTDTQYF,TGTGCCAGCAGCCGCACCCGAGGAGATGCGGACACAGATACGCAGTATTTT
-,-,TRBV19,13,TRBJ1-1,CASTVGGGTEAFF,TGTGCCAGTACCGTGGGAGGGGGCACTGAAGCTTTCTTT
-,TRBD1,TRBV19,14,TRBJ2-5,CASSMDRDRETQYF,TGTGCCAGTAGCATGGACAGGGATCGCGAGACCCAGTACTTC
-,TRBD2,TRBV19,13,TRBJ2-7,CASSEREFYEQYF,TGTGCCAGTAGTGAGCGGGAGTTCTACGAGCAGTACTTC
-,-,TRBV25-1,14,TRBJ1-4,CASSDRVGGEKLFF,TGTGCCAGCAGTGACAGGGTGGGGGGGGAAAAACTGTTTTTT
-,-,TRBV9,13,TRBJ2-2,CASSVAQTGELFF,TGTGCCAGCAGCGTAGCTCAGACCGGGGAGCTGTTTTTT
few,-,TRBV29-1,13,TRBJ2-7,CSVERQGSYEQYF,TGCAGCGTTGAAAGGCAGGGATCCTACGAGCAGTACTTC
-,-,TRBV14,14,TRBJ2-7,CASAGTGVLGEQYF,TGTGCCAGCGCGGGAACAGGTGTTCTCGGCGAGCAGTACTTC
-,-,TRBV10-2,13,TRBJ1-1,CASSLTGLTEAFF,TGCGCCAGCAGTCTCACAGGGTTAACTGAAGCTTTCTTT
-,TRBD1,TRBV5-8,16,TRBJ2-2,CASSLKGQTYTGELFF,TGTGCCAGCAGCTTAAAGGGACAGACCTACACCGGGGAGCTGTTTTTT
-,TRBD2,TRBV5-1,15,TRBJ2-3,CASSLGLAVTDTQYF,TGCGCCAGCAGCTTGGGGCTAGCGGTCACAGATACGCAGTATTTT
-,-,TRBV10-3,14,TRBJ2-1,CAIMVTGTYNEQFF,TGTGCCATCATGGTTACAGGGACCTACAATGAGCAGTTCTTC
-,TRBD2,TRBV7-9,16,TRBJ2-7,CASSLGTSGGAYEQYF,TGTGCCAGCAGCTTGGGGACTAGCGGGGGAGCCTACGAGCAGTACTTC
once,-,TRBV15,19,TRBJ2-1,CATSSERPPTMSSYNEQFF,TGTGCCACCAGCAGCGAAAGGCCCCCAACGATGTCCTCCTACAATGAGCAGTTCTTC
-,-,TRBV10-2,14,TRBJ1-1,CASSVEPGGTEAFF,TGCGCCAGCAGCGTGGAGCCGGGAGGGACTGAAGCTTTCTTT
-,TRBD2,TRBV2,15,TRBJ2-1,CASSETSGLYNEQFF,TGTGCCAGCAGTGAGACTAGCGGGCTTTACAATGAGCAGTTCTTC
-,-,TRBV14,13,TRBJ2-7,CASSQGLTGEQYF,TGTGCCAGCAGCCAAGGTCTGACCGGGGAGCAGTACTTC
-,-,TRBV6-6,11,TRBJ2-1,CASSHAGEQFF,TGTGCCAGCAGTCACGCGGGGGAGCAGTTCTTC
-,-,TRBV9,14,TRBJ2-7,CASSVEAYPYEQYF,TGTGCCAGCAGCGTGGAGGCTTACCCCTACGAGCAGTACTTC
-,-,TRBV7-9,15,TRBJ2-3,CASSLKGWMTDTQYF,TGTGCCAGCAGCTTAAAGGGATGGATGACAGATACGCAGTATTTT
-,-,TRBV7-2,11,TRBJ2-7,CASSYLLEQYF,TGTGCCAGCAGCTACTTACTCGAGCAGTACTTC
-,-,TRBV5-6,13,TRBJ2-7,CASSFEAVYEQYF,TGTGCCAGCAGCTTTGAGGCAGTCTACGAGCAGTACTTC
-,-,TRBV9,14,TRBJ2-1,CASSLEGLRDEQFF,TGTGCCAGCAGCCTAGAGGGACTCAGGGATGAGCAGTTCTTC
-,-,TRBV5-1,11,TRBJ1-4,CASSGGEKLFF,TGCGCCAGCAGTGGGGGAGAAAAACTGTTTTTT
-,-,TRBV28,16,TRBJ2-1,CASSLMVGGSYNEQFF,TGTGCCAGCAGTTTAATGGTGGGGGGTTCCTACAATGAGCAGTTCTTC
-,TRBD1,TRBV18,15,TRBJ2-7,CASSPPGQSTHEQYF,TGTGCCAGCTCACCTCCGGGACAGTCAACCCACGAGCAGTACTTC
-,TRBD2,TRBV10-2,11,TRBJ2-7,CASSPGGEQYF,TGCGCCAGCAGCCCGGGGGGGGAGCAGTACTTC
-,-,TRBV19,17,TRBJ1-5,CASSRVFGPYSNQPQHF,TGTGCCAGTAGTAGAGTATTCGGTCCCTATAGCAATCAGCCCCAGCATTTT
-,TRBD2,TRBV30,19,TRBJ2-2,CAWSVLVLPLAGKTGELFF,TGTGCCTGGAGTGTACTGGTCCTCCCGCTAGCGGGAAAGACCGGGGAGCTGTTTTTT